Following are 8 T cell receptor beta chains from one sample sequenced in a study of blood T cell repertoires in COVID-19 (dated by TCRdb to about 2020). The library was generated by the immunoSEQ multiplex PCR assay. TCRdb obtained this table from immuneACCESS and retained in-frame rearrangements with V and J assigned. These tables miss some clones; where compared with another copy, unresolved V genes account for less than half of the shortfall, and the remainder is unexplained. This sample is represented by approximately 270,000 clones; 80% to 90% of them were singletons. The ten largest clones add up to roughly 9.6% of the sample. Sequences were obtained from peripheral blood. The receptors come from a woman between 70 and 85 years old with acute or convalescent COVID-19.

V usage is TRBV6-5 and J usage is TRBJ1-2, with TRBD1 as a possible D gene (6 bases). V gave up 10 bases and J gave up 1 base, with 19 bases separating them. CDR3 size: 15 residues. Per germline, CDR1 MNHEY and CDR2 SVGAGI. The CDR3 reads CATQKHRDVNYGYTF. In DNA form, the CDR3 reads TGTGCCACCCAAAAACACAGGGACGTTAACTATGGCTACACCTTC.

This clone appeared once. V usage is TRBV5-4 and J usage is TRBJ2-5, with D uncertain. The CDR3 covers 14 residues. V lost 2 bases, J lost 4 bases, and 12 bases lay in between. Germline V gene data show CDR1 as SGHNT and CDR2 as YYREEE (reference sequence). In DNA form, the CDR3 reads TGTGCCAGCAGCTTAGAGGCGAGCTCAGAGACCCAGTACTTC. It codes for CASSLEASSETQYF.

The J gene is TRBJ2-5, the V gene TRBV30; 10 bases are shared with TRBD1. CDR1 is GTSNPN and CDR2 is SVGIG in the germline V gene (reference sequence). The V gene end was trimmed by 3 bases and the J gene end by 4 bases; junction bases not matched to a gene: 2. This CDR3 is 13 amino acids long. The CDR3 here is CAWSRQGAETQYF. The CDR3 bases are TGTGCCTGGAGCCGACAGGGGGCAGAGACCCAGTACTTC.

The V call is TRBV6-5, the J call TRBJ2-7; D remains unclear. The V gene's germline CDR1 is MNHEY and CDR2 SVGAGI. The CDR3 totals 13 residues. Trimming removed 6 bases at V and 2 bases at J, with 11 bases between. Here the CDR3 reads CASRGPATYEQYF. CDR3 in DNA: TGTGCCAGCAGGGGCCCTGCCACCTACGAGCAGTACTTC.

This clone was observed once. The sample contains more than one DNA sequence encoding this CDR3. The chain recombines TRBV18 with TRBJ1-2; 7 nucleotides line up with TRBD1. J lost 2 bases, V lost 6 bases, and 3 bases had no gene match. The CDR3 sequence is 13 residues long. CDR1 is KGHSH, CDR2 LQKENI, per germline. Written as DNA, the CDR3 is TGTGCCAGCTCCCCGACAGGGAACTATGGCTACACCTTC. This translates into CASSPTGNYGYTF.

The chain links TRBV6-1 to TRBJ2-5, with a tentative D call TRBD2 (6 bases). The CDR3 is 16 amino acids. Germline V gene lookup returns CDR1 MNHNS and CDR2 SASEGT. The V end lost 2 bases, the J end lost 1 base, and 14 bases lay between the germline ends. For the CDR3, the DNA is TGTGCCAGCAGTGAATACCAGTGGGGACTCCAAGAGACCCAGTACTTC. Amino acid sequence: CASSEYQWGLQETQYF.

The rearrangement joins TRBV19 to TRBJ1-4, with TRBD1 as a possible D gene (5 bases). V was cut by 5 bases and J by 7 bases, with 17 bases left in between. Germline loops: CDR1 LNHDA, CDR2 SQIVND (reference sequence). The CDR3 sequence is 15 residues long. CDR3 in DNA: TGTGCCAGTAGTCCCCTGAGGCAGGGTGCTGAAAAACTGTTTTTT. It yields the protein CASSPLRQGAEKLFF.

V is TRBV5-4 and J is TRBJ2-1; 9 nucleotides match TRBD1. The germline CDR1 and CDR2 sequences are SGHNT and YYREEE (reference sequence). After removal of 5 bases from V and 7 bases from J, the junction contained 7 bases not matched to a gene. This CDR3 region has 14 residues. For the CDR3, the DNA is TGTGCCAGCAGGGGCGGACAGGGGAAGAATGAGCAGTTCTTC. This translates into CASRGGQGKNEQFF.